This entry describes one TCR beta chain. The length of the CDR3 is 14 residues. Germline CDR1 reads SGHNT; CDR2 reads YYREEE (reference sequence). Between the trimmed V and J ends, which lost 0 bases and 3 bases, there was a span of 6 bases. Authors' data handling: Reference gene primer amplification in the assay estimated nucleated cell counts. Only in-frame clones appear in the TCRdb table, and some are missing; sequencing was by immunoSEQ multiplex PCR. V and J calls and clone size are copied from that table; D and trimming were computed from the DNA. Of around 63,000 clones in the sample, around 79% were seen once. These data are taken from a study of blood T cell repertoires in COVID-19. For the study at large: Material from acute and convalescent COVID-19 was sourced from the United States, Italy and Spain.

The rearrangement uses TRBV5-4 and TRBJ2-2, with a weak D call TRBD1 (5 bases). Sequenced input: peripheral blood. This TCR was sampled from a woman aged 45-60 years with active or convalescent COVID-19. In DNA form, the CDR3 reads TGTGCCAGCAGCTTGGACAGGTACACCGGGGAGCTGTTTTTT. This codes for CASSLDRYTGELFF.